The 26 T cell receptor beta chains given below trace back to one sample, sequenced in a study of identical twins. MiXCR, applied by TCRdb to the 5' RACE reads, yields one record per CDR3 protein. The data show a few hundred thousand distinct CDR3 sequences, more than 9.5% seen once. These sequences were also reported in another study, on yellow fever vaccine responses in identical twins.

Material for sequencing was memory (CD45RO+) T cells sorted from blood. The source of these receptors is a woman between 18 and 30 years old in good health.

V gene TRBV20-1 combines with J gene TRBJ1-6, with 7 bases aligning to TRBD1. CDR3 length equals 14 residues. CDR1 and CDR2 (germline): DFQATT, SNEGSKA (reference sequence). After removal of 6 bases from V and 6 bases from J, the junction contained 8 bases not matched to a gene. The CDR3 DNA is TGCAGTGCCAAACCGGGACAGATTAATTCACCCCTCCACTTT. This translates into CSAKPGQINSPLHF.

Only a few counts were recorded for this clonotype. The chain recombines TRBV3-1 with TRBJ2-2, with D possibly being TRBD1 (5 bases). From germline, CDR1 is LGHDT and CDR2 YNNKEL (reference sequence). V lost 6 bases, J lost 5 bases, and 10 bases lay in between. This CDR3 is built from 13 residues. CDR3: CASRGRGTGELFF. The CDR3 region has the DNA TGTGCCAGCAGGGGGCGCGGAACCGGGGAGCTGTTTTTT.

The chain carries TRBV10-3 and TRBJ2-1, with 7 positions matching TRBD2. Trimming took 10 bases from V and 5 from J; bases not matched to a gene: 5. Germline V gives CDR1 ENHRY, CDR2 SYGVKD. CDR3 length equals 12 residues. The CDR3 here is CASGTTNNEQFF. In DNA, the CDR3 is TGTGCCAGCGGGACTACTAACAATGAGCAGTTCTTC.

This clonotype occurred a few times. The chain uses TRBV19 and TRBJ2-5; D is possibly TRBD2 (5 bases). The CDR3 runs 14 residues. CDR1 LNHDA and CDR2 SQIVND come from the germline V gene (reference sequence). Deletions cut 3 bases from V and 1 base from J, with 9 bases between. CDR3 in DNA: TGTGCCAGTAGTATTACGGGAAGCCAAGAGACCCAGTACTTC. Protein product: CASSITGSQETQYF.

In its sample, this clonotype was seen a few times. The chain links TRBV7-2 to TRBJ2-7, with 8 bases identical to TRBD1. V trimming: 5 bases; J trimming: 2 bases; junction bases outside the gene matches: 8. The germline V gene encodes CDR1 SGHTA and CDR2 FQGNSA. The CDR3 contains 15 residues. The CDR3 DNA follows: TGTGCCAGCAGCCTGGACAGGGCTTCAACCTACGAGCAGTACTTC. The encoded protein is CASSLDRASTYEQYF.

The chain couples TRBV27 to TRBJ2-7; possible D gene TRBD1, 6 bases. V lost 4 bases and J lost 3, with 13 bases in between. This CDR3 contains 14 residues. From germline, CDR1 is MNHEY and CDR2 SMNVEV (reference sequence). This CDR3 is CASSSTSTGYEQYF. CDR3 DNA: TGTGCCAGCAGTTCAACTTCGACAGGCTACGAGCAGTACTTC.

This CDR3 reads CASSFEHNYGYTF. The CDR3 region has the DNA TGTGCCAGCAGCTTTGAGCATAACTATGGCTACACCTTC. V gene TRBV7-2 combines with J gene TRBJ1-2; D gene unclear. V was shortened by 3 bases and J by 1 base, with 6 bases between the two germline ends. The CDR3 length is 13 residues. CDR1 and CDR2 (germline): SGHTA, FQGNSA.

This clonotype was observed many times. The chain carries TRBV12-3 or TRBV12-4 and TRBJ2-2; unclear D gene. Trimming took off 5 bases at V and 3 bases at J, with 7 bases between the two ends. The CDR3 runs 13 residues. CDR3 sequence (DNA): TGTGCCAGCAGTCTCGTAGACACCGGGGAGCTGTTTTTT. Its translation is CASSLVDTGELFF.

Only a few counts were recorded for this clonotype. V is TRBV7-8 and J is TRBJ2-7; D is undetermined. The CDR3 extends over 14 amino acids. Germline CDR1 reads SGHVS; CDR2 reads FQNEAQ. The V end was cut by 1 base, the J end by 3 bases, with 10 bases between. In nucleotides, the CDR3 is TGTGCCAGCAGCTTAGAACAGACTTACTACGAGCAGTACTTC. Translated: CASSLEQTYYEQYF.

This clonotype was observed a few times. The chain links TRBV5-1 to TRBJ1-6, with D possibly being TRBD1 (6 bases). V gave up 0 bases and J gave up 7 bases, with 11 bases separating them. This CDR3 has 15 residues. CDR1 SGHRS and CDR2 YFSETQ come from the germline V gene. In DNA form, the CDR3 reads TGCGCCAGCAGCTTGGATTGGGGGGCCAATTCACCCCTCCACTTT. Its translation: CASSLDWGANSPLHF.

This clonotype is classed as medium-sized (0.01 to 0.1%). DNA of the CDR3: TGCGCCAGCAGCTTGGCGGACGGCCAAGAGACCCAGTACTTC. Its protein product is CASSLADGQETQYF. The chain links TRBV5-1 to TRBJ2-5; unclear D gene. Deletions cut 0 bases from V and 1 base from J, with 7 bases between. CDR3 size: 14 residues. CDR1 and CDR2 from the germline V gene are SGHRS and YFSETQ. Full variable domain (outside the CDR3, taken from reference TRBV5-1 and TRBJ2-5): KAGVTQTPRYLIKTRGQQVTLSCSPISGHRSVSWYQQTPGQGLQFLFEYFSETQRNKGNFPGRFSGRQFSNSRSEMNVSTLELGDSALYLCASSLADGQETQYFGPGTRLLVL.

The chain is built from TRBV10-2 and TRBJ2-2; the D is unclear. The CDR3 consists of 13 residues. The V gene lost 7 bases and the J gene lost 5 bases, with 11 bases spanning the gap. The germline V gene encodes CDR1 WSHSY and CDR2 SAAADI. The CDR3 protein is CASNPVRTGELFF. The DNA for the CDR3 is TGCGCCAGCAACCCAGTACGGACCGGGGAGCTGTTTTTT.

This clonotype was observed a few times. This chain uses TRBV5-1 with TRBJ2-5, with TRBD2 identical over 8 bases. V trimming: 8 bases; J trimming: 2 bases; junction bases outside the gene matches: 8. The CDR3 has 14 residues. Germline assignment: CDR1 SGHRS and CDR2 YFSETQ. The CDR3 sequence: CASGSGRLQETQYF. The CDR3 coding sequence is TGCGCCAGTGGGAGCGGGAGACTTCAAGAGACCCAGTACTTC.

This clonotype was recorded many times. V usage is TRBV11-3 and J usage is TRBJ2-3; 12 bases match TRBD2. Germline trimming cut 5 bases from V and 0 bases from J; bases unmatched to any gene: 3. Germline V gene sequence: CDR1 SGHNT, CDR2 YENEEA. This CDR3 is built from 16 residues. CDR3 amino acids: CASSLLAGGSTDTQYF. The CDR3 DNA reads as TGTGCCAGCAGCCTTCTAGCGGGAGGGAGCACAGATACGCAGTATTTT.

The rearrangement links TRBV6-5 to TRBJ1-2; D is ambiguous. V was cut by 6 bases and J by 2 bases, with 4 bases left in between. This CDR3 has 11 amino acids. CDR1 MNHEY and CDR2 SVGAGI come from the germline V gene. Here the CDR3 reads CASRTNYGYTF. The CDR3 DNA reads TGTGCCAGCAGGACCAACTATGGCTACACCTTC.

This clonotype was observed a handful of times. V usage is TRBV16 and J usage is TRBJ2-7; TRBD1 matches at 7 bases. The CDR3 has 15 residues. Germline CDR1 KGHSY, CDR2 FQNENV. V shed 7 bases and J 0 bases; nucleotides not matched to a gene: 9. CDR3 residues: CASKPNRGSSYEQYF. Written as DNA, the CDR3 is TGTGCCAGCAAGCCAAACAGGGGATCCTCCTACGAGCAGTACTTC.

This clonotype was seen at least ten times. J is TRBJ2-5 and V is TRBV12-3 or TRBV12-4; no clear D gene. Trimming took off 4 bases at V and 5 bases at J, with 5 bases between the two ends. The CDR3 consists of 11 residues. The CDR3: CASSYSETQYF. In DNA form, the CDR3 reads TGTGCCAGCAGTTACAGTGAGACCCAGTACTTC.

The chain joins TRBV7-2 to TRBJ2-7; D is undetermined. The CDR3 spans 14 residues. V gave up 2 bases and J gave up 2 bases, with 10 bases separating them. CDR1 SGHTA and CDR2 FQGNSA come from the germline V gene. The CDR3 sequence: CASSLIAATYEQYF. CDR3 in DNA: TGTGCCAGCAGCTTAATCGCAGCCACCTACGAGCAGTACTTC.

There are many counts of this clonotype. The chain uses TRBV5-1 and TRBJ1-5; D uncertain. Between the trimmed V and J ends, which lost 4 bases and 4 bases, there was a span of 15 bases. CDR1 and CDR2 from the germline V gene are SGHRS and YFSETQ. The CDR3 consists of 15 residues. Written as DNA, the CDR3 is TGCGCCAGCAGCGTTGGACCGATTGGAAATCAGCCCCAGCATTTT. Protein sequence: CASSVGPIGNQPQHF.

This clonotype showed up just a few times. The chain employs TRBV7-2 and TRBJ2-1; D remains unclear. This CDR3 region has 11 residues. Trimming pared 5 bases from V and 9 bases from J, leaving 8 bases between. Germline assignment: CDR1 SGHTA and CDR2 FQGNSA. The CDR3 nucleotides are TGTGCCAGCAGCCCCTCGGCTGAGCAGTTCTTC. Its translation: CASSPSAEQFF.

This clonotype was counted at least ten times. This sequence joins TRBV11-3 and TRBJ2-1, with a possible D match to TRBD1 (5 bases). Germline V gene sequence: CDR1 SGHNT, CDR2 YENEEA. The CDR3 loop spans 16 amino acids. The ends were cut back, 1 base at V and 0 bases at J, with 10 bases in the middle. The CDR3 is CASSLGGTSSYNEQFF. Here the CDR3 DNA reads TGTGCCAGCAGCTTAGGGGGCACGAGCTCCTACAATGAGCAGTTCTTC.

This clonotype has only a few counts. The chain recombines TRBV9 with TRBJ2-7, with TRBD2 identical over 8 bases. There are 15 residues in the CDR3. The V gene's germline CDR1 is SGDLS and CDR2 YYNGEE. The J segment lost 5 bases and the V segment lost 0 bases, leaving 7 bases of the junction unmatched. DNA of the CDR3: TGTGCCAGCAGCGTAGATGAGCGGGAGACCAACGAGCAGTACTTC. Translated, it gives CASSVDERETNEQYF.

The chain links TRBV6-1 to TRBJ2-7; D uncertain. V was pared by 6 bases and J by 0 bases, with 12 bases between. CDR1 and CDR2 from the germline V gene are MNHNS and SASEGT. This CDR3 region has 14 residues. CDR3 loop: CASRRSASSYEQYF. CDR3 DNA sequence: TGTGCCAGCAGAAGGTCTGCCAGCTCCTACGAGCAGTACTTC.

The chain employs TRBV12-3 or TRBV12-4 and TRBJ2-7, with a possible D match to TRBD1 (6 bases). CDR3 length: 12 residues. Trimming took off 6 bases at V and 9 bases at J, with 15 bases between the two ends. The CDR3 DNA reads TGTGCCAGCAGCCGGGACAAAGGCGGGCAGTACTTC. Protein: CASSRDKGGQYF.

This clonotype was counted between two and nine times. The chain has TRBV27 and TRBJ2-7; weak D call: TRBD1 (6 bases). Germline V gene data show CDR1 as MNHEY and CDR2 as SMNVEV (reference sequence). This CDR3 is built from 14 residues. Trimming stripped 2 bases from V and 6 bases from J, with 14 bases between. The CDR3 region is CASSLGDKFAEQYF. The CDR3 bases are TGTGCCAGCAGTTTAGGGGACAAGTTTGCCGAGCAGTACTTC.

V and J are TRBV4-1 and TRBJ2-1; D is uncertain. Germline V gene data show CDR1 as MGHRA and CDR2 as YSYEKL. The CDR3 covers 16 residues. V was cut by 0 bases and J by 4 bases, with 13 bases left in between. The CDR3 bases are TGCGCCAGCAGCCAAGATCGGCGCTCCTCATACAATGAGCAGTTCTTC. Amino acids: CASSQDRRSSYNEQFF.